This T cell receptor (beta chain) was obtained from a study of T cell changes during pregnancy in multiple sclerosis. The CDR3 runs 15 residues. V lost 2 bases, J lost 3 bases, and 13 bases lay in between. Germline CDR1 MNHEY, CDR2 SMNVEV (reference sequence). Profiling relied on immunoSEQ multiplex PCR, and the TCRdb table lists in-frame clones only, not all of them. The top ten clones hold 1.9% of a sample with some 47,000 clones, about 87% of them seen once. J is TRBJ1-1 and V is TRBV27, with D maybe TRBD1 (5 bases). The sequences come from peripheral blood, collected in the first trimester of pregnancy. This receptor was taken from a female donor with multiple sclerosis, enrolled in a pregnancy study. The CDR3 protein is CASSLTAGGDTEAFF. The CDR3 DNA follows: TGTGCCAGCAGTTTAACGGCAGGAGGGGACACTGAAGCTTTCTTT.